This TCR beta chain originates from a study of cytomegalovirus exposure and HLA in healthy donors. Between the trimmed V and J ends, which lost 5 bases and 8 bases, there was a span of 18 bases. The germline CDR1 and CDR2 sequences are GTSNPN and SVGIG (reference sequence). The CDR3 spans 13 residues. The PCR was carried out with 60 Vbeta primers and 13 Jbeta primers. Profiled with immunoSEQ multiplex PCR; TCRdb holds only in-frame clones, not every one. The sample shows over 65,000 clones, more than 75% of them seen only once. The sample was PBMCs. The chain is built from TRBV30 and TRBJ1-2, with a possible D match to TRBD1 (6 bases). The TCR was taken from a woman in her forties in good health and CMV-seropositive. CDR3 nucleotides: TGTGCCTGGTCCCCCGGGACACTAAGGGGCTACACCTTC. Its translation: CAWSPGTLRGYTF.